Listed below are T cell receptor beta chains from one sample, sequenced in a study of cytomegalovirus exposure and HLA in healthy donors. TCRdb keeps only in-frame clones here, not all; method: immunoSEQ multiplex PCR. The data show approximately 150,000 clones, 70% to 85% seen once. The sequenced sample was PBMCs. All receptors derive from a human donor in good health. CDR3s include the opening cysteine and the closing phenylalanine or tryptophan.

j_call v_call cdr3_aa
TRBJ1-4 TRBV9 CASSGRTGSDEKLFF
TRBJ1-2 TRBV10-2 CASSEVQGSGYTF
TRBJ2-2 TRBV4-3 CASSQEDTRQITGELFF
TRBJ1-4 TRBV6-5 CASSYLTQSRVELFF
TRBJ2-3 TRBV9 CASSPRGTSGATDTQYF
TRBJ2-7 TRBV18 CASSPLGGTYEQYF
TRBJ1-2 TRBV4-3 CASSQNSRGNQGGYTF
TRBJ2-7 TRBV11-2 CASQKGSGGLSYEQYF
TRBJ2-5 TRBV5-4 CASSLGRGQETQYF
TRBJ2-7 TRBV30 CAWSPRLAETYEQYF
TRBJ2-2 TRBV4-1 CASSQVLRGNTGELFF
TRBJ2-7 TRBV30 CAWCGGPPREQYF
TRBJ1-1 TRBV7-2 CASSFVETGRAFF
TRBJ1-5 TRBV27 CASSLTGPYSNQPQHF
TRBJ2-7 TRBV5-1 CASNVGLATYEQYF
TRBJ1-2 TRBV6-4 CASSEDRGRDGYTF
TRBJ2-7 TRBV12-5 CASGLTRGQGAYEQYF
TRBJ2-7 TRBV30 CAWSVQAGCPLEQYF
TRBJ1-1 TRBV7-2 CASSLGRGNTEAFF
TRBJ2-1 TRBV30 CAWAGGGRGNEQFF
TRBJ2-1 TRBV6-1 CASSEQPPSSYNEQFF
TRBJ2-1 TRBV5-1 CASSSPTGVMQGEQFF
TRBJ1-3 TRBV2 CASSEVSARTIYF
TRBJ1-1 TRBV15 CATSRGLTGGCEAFF